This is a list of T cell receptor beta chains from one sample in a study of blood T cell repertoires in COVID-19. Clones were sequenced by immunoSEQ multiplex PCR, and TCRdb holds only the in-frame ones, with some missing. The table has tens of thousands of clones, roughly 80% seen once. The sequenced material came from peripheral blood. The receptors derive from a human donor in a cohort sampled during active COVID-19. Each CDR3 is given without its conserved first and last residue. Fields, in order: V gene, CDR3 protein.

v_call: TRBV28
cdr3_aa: ASSPGERWREQF

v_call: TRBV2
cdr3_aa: ASSELQVDEQY

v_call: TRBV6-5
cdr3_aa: ARSEGGYGYT

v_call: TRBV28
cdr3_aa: ASSSATRGSEETQY

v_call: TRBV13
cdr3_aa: ASSLAVLGTAHYYGYT

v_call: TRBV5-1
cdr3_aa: ASSSGTSNTEAF

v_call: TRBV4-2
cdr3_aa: ASSLRNSEVNEQF

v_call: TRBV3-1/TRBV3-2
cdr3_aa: ASSQDGGQLYGYT

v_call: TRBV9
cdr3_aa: ASSSWTGDEQY

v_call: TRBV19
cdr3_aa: ASRARGRASSEETQY

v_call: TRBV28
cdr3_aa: ASSSSRTVSSYNEQF

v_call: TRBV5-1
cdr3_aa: ASSLFPSGRYAEQY

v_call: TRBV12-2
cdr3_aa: ASRSPRNTEAF

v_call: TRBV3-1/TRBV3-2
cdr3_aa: ASSQDYPGQGRRF

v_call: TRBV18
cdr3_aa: ASSPLPTANTGELF

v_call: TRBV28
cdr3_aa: ASQGADTGELF

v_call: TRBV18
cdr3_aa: ASSRQGGNTEAF

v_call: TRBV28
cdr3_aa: ASSLGGEASTGNTIY

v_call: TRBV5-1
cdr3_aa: ASSFRAGGLEQY

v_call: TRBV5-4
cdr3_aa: ASSTSTGANSPLH

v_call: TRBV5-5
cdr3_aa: ASSLEGGAGANVLT

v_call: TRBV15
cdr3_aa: ATSSYGSGELF

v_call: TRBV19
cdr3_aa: ASSIDRDQPQH

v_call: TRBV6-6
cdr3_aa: ASSYLAGGQGFSNEKLF

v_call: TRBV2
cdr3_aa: ASSRDSYNEQF

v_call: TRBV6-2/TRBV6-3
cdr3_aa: ASSYSRDSLTDTQY

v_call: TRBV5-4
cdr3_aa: ASSVSGGATDTQY

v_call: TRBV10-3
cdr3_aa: AISGENTEAF

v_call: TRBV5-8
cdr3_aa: ASSLTGSRFSGANVLT